The rows below give T cell receptor beta chains drawn from one sample of a study of T cell responses to AZD1222 COVID-19 vaccine. Only in-frame clones appear in the TCRdb table, and some are missing; sequencing was by immunoSEQ multiplex PCR. This sample yields 120,000 or so clones, of which roughly nine tenths are seen a single time; less than 3.5% belongs to the top ten. The sample in question was peripheral blood, obtained on day 0 of AZD1222 vaccination. Receptors were obtained from an adult in good health. CDR3s include the opening cysteine and the closing phenylalanine or tryptophan. D genes are given only for firm matches. Some rows have no size entry. The others give once, few or many, or a class for an expanded clone.

J gene,D gene,V gene,clone size,CDR3 DNA,CDR3 protein
TRBJ1-6,TRBD1,TRBV15,NA,TGTGCCACCAGCAGAGATGACAGGGAGAGTTCACCCCTCCACTTT,CATSRDDRESSPLHF
TRBJ2-1,TRBD1,TRBV2,NA,TGTGCCAGCAGGGGAACCGGGACAGGCAACAATGAGCAGTTCTTC,CASRGTGTGNNEQFF
TRBJ2-7,TRBD2,TRBV7-2,NA,TGTGCCAGCAGCTTAGAGGGGACTAGCGGGGTCTACGAGCAGTACTTC,CASSLEGTSGVYEQYF
TRBJ1-1,TRBD1,TRBV11-2,NA,TGTGCCAGCAGGGGGTGGACAGGCCCGTCAAAGAACACTGAAGCTTTCTTT,CASRGWTGPSKNTEAFF
TRBJ1-5,NA,TRBV5-4,NA,TGTGCCAGCAGTCCCGACGGCGTCAATCAGCCCCAGCATTTT,CASSPDGVNQPQHF
TRBJ2-5,NA,TRBV19,NA,TGTGCCAGTAGTAGGGGGCCGGGGCGGAACCAAGAGACCCAGTACTTC,CASSRGPGRNQETQYF
TRBJ2-1,TRBD2,TRBV29-1,once,TGCAGCGTGTTAGCGGGGGGGCTCCGAAATGAGCAGTTCTTC,CSVLAGGLRNEQFF
TRBJ1-3,NA,TRBV7-6,NA,TGTGCCAGCAGCCGTATTAGCTCTGGAAACACCATATATTTT,CASSRISSGNTIYF
TRBJ1-4,NA,TRBV5-8,NA,TGTGCCAGCAGGAACCCCCGGGGGGGAGGCTGGGATGAAAAACTGTTTTTT,CASRNPRGGGWDEKLFF
TRBJ2-1,TRBD1,TRBV28,NA,TGTGCCAGCAGTTTAGCTGGGACAGGGGGCGATGAGCAGTTCTTC,CASSLAGTGGDEQFF